This T cell receptor beta chain emerged from a study of cytomegalovirus exposure and HLA in healthy donors (dated by TCRdb to the late 2010s). About the study as a whole: According to an earlier analysis of 587 of the donors, roughly 180 million T cells yielded 120 million or so unique TCR beta sequences and roughly 280 Gb of sequence data. Around 330 gigabases of sequencing data and tens of millions of unique TCR sequences made up an early release that covered roughly 670 HLA-typed donors. The genetic ancestry cluster associated with self-reported Caucasian donors included 80% to 90% of the roughly 400 genotyped donors. The study was designed to test whether signatures of past pathogen exposure could be identified by cataloging public T cell receptors. Using immunosequencing, the study profiled T cell repertoires from 640 or so subjects and related those repertoires to cytomegalovirus serostatus. Besides the first cohort of 666 subjects, a separate validation cohort made up of about 120 different subjects was used. To predict cytomegalovirus infection status, the study brought together high-throughput TCR immunosequencing, statistical association of individual TCRs with disease status, and machine learning. To study patterns of TCR occurrence, a later analysis re-analyzed previously published TCR beta repertoires from more than 550 donors and added high-resolution HLA genotyping. In the later analysis, no new phenotypic data were used to find candidate immune exposures; instead, reliance was placed on TCR beta sequences and their occurrence across donors. An earlier analysis of some 500 of the donors applied high-throughput TCR beta sequencing to assess whether each TCR beta V gene segment acted as functional or pseudogenic. Alongside the repertoire data, information on donor age, sex, ethnicity and CMV serostatus was compiled. In a later genetic analysis, genome-wide SNP genotypes for about 65% of the 666 donors were used, and that subset was treated as a discovery cohort. All discovery cohort repertoires had been generated on a single sequencing platform. HLA typing included class I and class II loci at four-digit resolution. The number of typed donors differed by locus: about 620-630 for A, B, C, DRB1 and DQB1; 522 for DQA1; 606 for DPA1; and some 470 for DPB1. Because of strong linkage in the cohort, roughly five DR-DQ haplotypes were treated as single units for association and clustering. On average, approximately 250,000 unique TCR beta nucleotide sequences were sequenced per donor among 398 genotyped donors of the cohort, with roughly a sixth of those sequences being non-productive.

The library was generated by the immunoSEQ multiplex PCR assay. For the multiplex PCR, a mixture combining 60 forward primers for TCR Vbeta segments and 13 reverse primers for TCR Jbeta segments was used. A multiplex PCR assay on genomic DNA amplified the CDR3 region of rearranged TCR beta genes. Amplified TCR beta libraries were sequenced as 87-base-pair reads on the Illumina HiSeq System. The authors' analysis ran thus. A later analysis tallied 75 million to 85 million unique TCR beta chains across the approximately 670 repertoires, and about 12 million of those chains were shared by two or more donors. A nearest-neighbor algorithm error-corrected the raw reads and collapsed the reads into unique sequences, merging closely related sequences to remove PCR and sequencing errors. V, D and J gene segments were assigned by aligning CDR3 sequences to IMGT reference sequences. For a sequence to be retained, a match of at least six nucleotides to both a V gene segment and a J gene segment was required. A rearrangement was called productive if the CDR3 had no stop codons and remained in frame with V and J, and every other rearrangement was called non-productive. CDR3 was defined according to IMGT convention as the region running from the second conserved V-encoded cysteine to the conserved J-encoded phenylalanine. The earlier analysis of 550 to 650 of the donors excluded any sequence lacking an unambiguous match to a single V gene segment. In an earlier analysis of 450 to 700 of the donors, V segments were called functional above 56.7% productive rearrangements and were called segregating when the between-donor standard deviation exceeded 5%. A statistical classification framework was built to diagnose cytomegalovirus status from the catalog of TCR beta chain sequences. A later analysis assigned V and J genes by comparing TCR nucleotide sequences with IMGT/GENE-DB human TR gene sequences. The TCRdist pipeline was used in a later analysis to assign CDR3 sequences and most-parsimonious VDJ recombination scenarios. In a later analysis, each TCR beta chain was defined by its CDR3 amino acid sequence together with its V-gene family, and reads lacking a unique V-gene family were excluded. As a way to deal with suspected cross-contamination and a sequencing artifact, a later analysis dropped approximately 570 nucleotide sequences that were highly shared and had low generation probability. In a later analysis, a clonal expansion index for each public chain was calculated from normalized within-repertoire ranks of inferred template counts. Generation probabilities in a later analysis came from a VDJ recombination model fitted to out-of-frame rearrangements, and those results were checked against IGoR. A later analysis scored TCR-TCR, TCR-HLA and TCR-CMV co-occurrence with hypergeometric tests, applying a repertoire-size bias correction to TCR pairs. A later analysis estimated false discovery rates by permuting HLA or CMV assignments 20 times. In a later analysis, co-occurring TCRs were grouped using DBSCAN, with TCRdist sequence similarity added in when clustering inside HLA-allele-positive subsets. Co-occurrence clustering excluded repertoires with fewer than 30,000 or more than 120,000 public chains, plus five with anomalous nucleotide sharing. Held by TCRdb, this immuneACCESS table contains in-frame sequences only and omits some clones. Under half of the omission traces to an unresolved V gene where checked; the cause of the rest is unknown. The DNA was the basis for D and trimming; V, J and clone size are from that table. The sample table records under 50,000 clones; over 65% of these occur just once. The ten largest clones capture roughly a sixth of the sample.

Worth noting for this clone: There is no known antigen for this receptor. Base qualities are missing; no much larger clone stands one base away.

CDR1 and CDR2, looked up from the germline V gene, are LGHNA and YSLEER. Trimming removed 4 bases from V and 0 bases from J, leaving 16 bases between the germline ends. The CDR3 runs 17 residues from the cysteine to the phenylalanine. Just the 51-base CDR3 DNA is kept, in frame starting at base 1. What the study reported, not specific to this receptor: An association between a missense DCLRE1C variant and V-gene and J-gene trimming of TCR beta chains was found in a later genetic analysis and replicated in an independent cohort. Correlated functional status among segregating V segments might reflect linkage disequilibrium, but an unknown experimental factor could not be ruled out. Only TCR beta chains were sequenced in this cohort, and the absence of alpha or paired-chain data limited detectable features. Most TCR sequences were seen in very few donors, while some public TCRs were found in many individuals. HLA typing was unavailable for some donors at each locus, so association tests used only the typed subset. Because counts were too low, seventeen rarely observed V segments, including chromosome 9 orphons, were excluded from the earlier analysis of roughly 580 of the donors. Broadly in line with IMGT annotations, most TCR beta V segments showed up in productive rearrangements about 87% or about 30% of the time in an earlier analysis of some 590 of the donors. The study listed 164 TCR beta chains as associated with cytomegalovirus. A later analysis reported that several top co-occurrence clusters appeared linked to parvovirus B19, influenza, CMV and Epstein-Barr virus. Three of the identified cytomegalovirus-associated TCR beta chains were confirmed in vitro to be specific for cytomegalovirus antigens. A later analysis found that HLA-associated TCR beta chains were more clonally expanded and had lower generation probabilities than equally common non-associated chains. According to a later analysis, TCR association rates differed among HLA loci, with DRB1 alleles showing the most associated TCRs and HLA-C alleles showing the fewest. When HLA alleles, especially DR and DQ, strongly co-occurred, TCR associations were difficult to assign to individual alleles. In a later genetic analysis, fewer N-insertions in productive TCRs were reported among donors in an Asian-associated ancestry cluster than the roughly 700-donor mean. The presence/absence analyses assumed that sequencing depth was roughly uniform across donors, and that assumption may not be true. A further reported finding was that TCR beta sequences accurately predicted the HLA-A and HLA-B alleles for most subjects in the first cohort. A later analysis found that most CMV-associated TCR beta chains appeared HLA-restricted, with HLA associations seemingly driven largely by CMV exposure. A cluster of highly shared sequence variants was judged likely to represent a technical artifact of the sequencing pipeline. The authors suggested that the approach could potentially be extended to other disease states and immunological phenotypes. Specific HLA alleles were associated with over 15,000 TCR beta sequences at a false discovery rate of 0.05 in a later analysis. Some IMGT-functional V segments, including TRBV6-2 and TRBV6-3, could not be distinguished by the 87-base-pair reads and were therefore excluded. CMV serostatus was the only immune exposure information available for the cohort. In both the original and validation cohorts, the classifier was reported to diagnose cytomegalovirus status with high specificity and sensitivity.

In total, more than 500 healthy bone marrow donors made up the cohort. At the time of sampling, every cohort member was nominally healthy, though immune exposures that went unrecorded were likely present. The donor tested CMV seropositive, placing the donor among the roughly 270 seropositive members of the cohort. Each donor provided a peripheral blood sample, and peripheral blood mononuclear cells were used for TCR beta sequencing. Genomic DNA extraction from the blood cell samples was performed with the Qiagen DNeasy Blood Extraction Kit. Sequenced material: PBMCs. This receptor chain uses TRBV4-3 and TRBJ2-1, with the D gene not clear enough to name. This TCR derives from a man aged 50 to 60 in good health and CMV-seropositive. The CDR3 protein: CASSRRLSTASYNEQFF. The DNA sequence is given as TGCGCCAGCAGCCGTAGACTGAGTACGGCCTCCTACAATGAGCAGTTCTTC.